Each of the 12 T cell receptor beta chains below was sequenced from the same sample in a study of T cells in Graves' hyperthyroidism and ophthalmopathy. What was amplified from RNA transcripts were TCR beta CDR3 regions. The study used the HTBI primer set for a first-round RT-PCR of the TCR CDR3. TCRdb processed the multiplex PCR reads anew with MiXCR; each CDR3 protein has one entry. The sample shows about 370,000 distinct CDR3 sequences, about 15% of them seen only once. Sequencing was carried out using blood. The receptors were sampled from a woman aged 60-70 years with Graves' ophthalmopathy.

This clonotype was detected only a few times. The chain has TRBV27 and TRBJ2-1, with 12 positions matching TRBD1. This CDR3 has 16 residues. Trimming cost V 8 bases and J 5 bases; bases outside gene matches: 10. The germline CDR1 and CDR2 sequences are MNHEY and SMNVEV (reference sequence). CDR3 region: CASGRDRGPMNNEQFF. DNA for the CDR3: TGTGCCAGCGGAAGGGACAGGGGGCCCATGAACAATGAGCAGTTCTTC.

V gene TRBV29-1 combines with J gene TRBJ2-1; D is perhaps TRBD1 or TRBD2 (5 bases each). Per germline, CDR1 SQVTM and CDR2 ANQGSEA. Trimming shortened V by 2 bases and J by 3 bases, and 17 bases separated the two germline ends. CDR3 length: 16 residues. This CDR3 is CSVERRLGVNYNEQFF. The CDR3 DNA sequence: TGCAGCGTTGAAAGGCGTTTGGGGGTCAACTACAATGAGCAGTTCTTC.

This clonotype was counted ten times or more. This chain connects TRBV20-1 to TRBJ2-5; 7 nucleotides line up with TRBD2. The V gene's germline CDR1 is DFQATT and CDR2 SNEGSKA (reference sequence). Unmatched junction bases numbered 7, after V lost 3 bases and J lost 0 bases. This CDR3 comprises 15 residues. The CDR3 is CSARPGGRDQETQYF. The DNA for the CDR3 is TGCAGTGCTAGGCCTGGCGGGAGAGACCAAGAGACCCAGTACTTC.

This clonotype came up many times. The chain uses TRBV7-8 and TRBJ2-5; TRBD1 might be the D (6 bases). V was pared by 2 bases and J by 5 bases, with 15 bases between. From germline, CDR1 is SGHVS and CDR2 FQNEAQ. This CDR3 is 15 amino acids long. The CDR3 is CASSLTGTSRETQYF. DNA of the CDR3: TGTGCCAGCAGCTTAACAGGGACCTCCAGGGAGACCCAGTACTTC.

This clonotype has a handful of counts. The V and J genes are TRBV19 and TRBJ2-3, with a weak D call TRBD2 (6 bases). Trimming stripped 3 bases from V and 4 bases from J, with 11 bases between. Germline V gene lookup returns CDR1 LNHDA and CDR2 SQIVND (reference sequence). The CDR3 is 14 residues long. CDR3 amino acids: CASSMNGGADTQYF. CDR3 DNA sequence: TGTGCCAGTAGTATGAACGGCGGGGCAGATACGCAGTATTTT.

The sample holds many counts of this clonotype. The CDR3 nucleotides are TGTGCCAGCAGTATGCCCCTGGCAGGTGGCACTGAAGCTTTCTTT. Protein: CASSMPLAGGTEAFF. The chain employs TRBV28 and TRBJ1-1; D not resolved. The V gene's germline CDR1 is MDHEN and CDR2 SYDVKM. Trimming cost V 5 bases and J 4 bases, with 17 bases left between them. The length of the CDR3 is 15 residues.

This clonotype was recorded many times. The chain links TRBV28 to TRBJ2-1; possibly TRBD1 or TRBD2 for D (6 bases each). CDR3 size: 13 residues. Germline V CDR1 and CDR2: MDHEN, SYDVKM. Trimming cost V 8 bases and J 5 bases, with 13 bases left between them. The CDR3 sequence: CASRGTPHNEQFF. The DNA for the CDR3 is TGTGCCAGCCGGGGGACACCTCACAATGAGCAGTTCTTC.

This clonotype was seen at least ten times. The CDR3 DNA sequence: TGTGCCAGCAGCATTGGAAGACTAGCGGAAAAAGAGACCCAGTACTTC. This gives the protein CASSIGRLAEKETQYF. V gene TRBV7-9 combines with J gene TRBJ2-5; 9 bases line up with TRBD2. J was trimmed by 3 bases and V by 5 bases; bases with no gene match: 10. There are 16 residues in the CDR3. The germline gives CDR1 SEHNR, CDR2 FQNEAQ (reference sequence). Looking up the rest from reference TRBV7-9 and TRBJ2-5 gives the full variable domain: DTGVSQNPRHKITKRGQNVTFRCDPISEHNRLYWYRQTLGQGPEFLTYFQNEAQLEKSRLLSDRFSAERPKGSFSTLEIQRTEQGDSAMYLCASSIGRLAEKETQYFGPGTRLLVL.

Comment on this clonotype: One end of the junction is discordant with germline, which a read error may explain. The chain has TRBV25-1 and TRBJ2-1; tentatively, D is TRBD2 (5 bases). The CDR3 is 18 amino acids. CDR1 and CDR2 (germline): MGHDK, SYGVNS. For the CDR3, the DNA is TGTGCCAGCAGTGAATTCGGGAAGGGCAGTTGGGCCTACAATGCGCAGTTCTTC. Its translation is CASSEFGKGSWAYNAQFF.

The V call is TRBV9, the J call TRBJ2-1; 10 nucleotides match TRBD2. The V gene end was trimmed by 0 bases and the J gene end by 10 bases; junction bases not matched to a gene: 10. CDR3 length: 16 amino acids. Germline CDR1 is SGDLS and CDR2 is YYNGEE. The CDR3 sequence is CASSVGLAGVKREQFF. The CDR3 coding sequence is TGTGCCAGCAGCGTAGGGCTAGCGGGAGTGAAGAGAGAGCAGTTCTTC.

This clonotype occurred many times. The chain combines TRBV28 with TRBJ1-4; tentative D call: TRBD1 (6 bases). The CDR3 has 14 residues. V was trimmed by 6 bases and J by 8 bases, leaving 16 bases between them. CDR1 is MDHEN and CDR2 is SYDVKM in the germline V gene. Written as DNA, the CDR3 is TGTGCCAGCAGACGAGATACAGGGAGCGAAAAACTGTTTTTT. Encoded protein: CASRRDTGSEKLFF.

This clonotype was recorded a few times. The rearrangement uses TRBV6-1 and TRBJ2-5; TRBD1 aligns across 9 bases. CDR1 is MNHNS, CDR2 SASEGT, per germline. V shed 6 bases and J 5 bases; nucleotides not matched to a gene: 10. The CDR3 has 15 residues. Written as DNA, the CDR3 is TGTGCCAGCAGACCGGGACAGGGCCTGAAGGAGACCCAGTACTTC. This gives the protein CASRPGQGLKETQYF.